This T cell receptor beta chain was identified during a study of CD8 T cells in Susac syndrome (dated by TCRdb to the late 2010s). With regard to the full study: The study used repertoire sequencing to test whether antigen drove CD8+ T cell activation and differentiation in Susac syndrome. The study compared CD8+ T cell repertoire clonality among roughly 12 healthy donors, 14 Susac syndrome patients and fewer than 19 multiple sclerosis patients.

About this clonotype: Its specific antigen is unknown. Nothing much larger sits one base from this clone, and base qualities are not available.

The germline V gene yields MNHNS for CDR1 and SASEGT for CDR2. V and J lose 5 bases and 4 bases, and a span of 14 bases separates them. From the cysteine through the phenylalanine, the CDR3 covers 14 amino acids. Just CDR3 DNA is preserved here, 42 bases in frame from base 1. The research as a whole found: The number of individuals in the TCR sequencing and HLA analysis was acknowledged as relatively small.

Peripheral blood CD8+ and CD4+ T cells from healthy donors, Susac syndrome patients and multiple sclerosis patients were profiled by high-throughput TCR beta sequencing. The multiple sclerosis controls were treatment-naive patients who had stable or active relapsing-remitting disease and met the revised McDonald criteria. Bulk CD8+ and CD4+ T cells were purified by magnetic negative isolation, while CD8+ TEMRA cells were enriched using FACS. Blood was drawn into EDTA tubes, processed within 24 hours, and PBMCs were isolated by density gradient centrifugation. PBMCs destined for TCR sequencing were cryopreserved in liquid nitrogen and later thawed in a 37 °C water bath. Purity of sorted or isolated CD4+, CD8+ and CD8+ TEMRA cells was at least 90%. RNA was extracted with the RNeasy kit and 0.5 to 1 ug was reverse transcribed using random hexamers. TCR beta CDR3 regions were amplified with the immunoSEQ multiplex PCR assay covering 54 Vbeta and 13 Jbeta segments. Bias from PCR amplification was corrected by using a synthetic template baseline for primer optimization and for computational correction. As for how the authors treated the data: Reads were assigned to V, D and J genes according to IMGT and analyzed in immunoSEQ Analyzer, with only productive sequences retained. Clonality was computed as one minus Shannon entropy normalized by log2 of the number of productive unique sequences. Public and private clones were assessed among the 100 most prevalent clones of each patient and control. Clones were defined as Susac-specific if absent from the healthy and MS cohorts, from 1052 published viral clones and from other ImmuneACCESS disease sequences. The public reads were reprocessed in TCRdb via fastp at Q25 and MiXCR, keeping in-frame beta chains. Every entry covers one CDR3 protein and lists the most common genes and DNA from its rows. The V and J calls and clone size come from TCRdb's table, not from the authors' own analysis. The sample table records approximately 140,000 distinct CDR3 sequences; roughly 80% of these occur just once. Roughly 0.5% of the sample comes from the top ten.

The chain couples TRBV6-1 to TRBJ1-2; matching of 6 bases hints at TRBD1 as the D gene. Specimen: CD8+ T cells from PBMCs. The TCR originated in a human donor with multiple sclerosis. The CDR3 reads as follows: CASSRTADGYGYTF. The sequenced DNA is TGTGCCAGCAGTCGGACAGCGGACGGCTATGGCTACACCTTC.